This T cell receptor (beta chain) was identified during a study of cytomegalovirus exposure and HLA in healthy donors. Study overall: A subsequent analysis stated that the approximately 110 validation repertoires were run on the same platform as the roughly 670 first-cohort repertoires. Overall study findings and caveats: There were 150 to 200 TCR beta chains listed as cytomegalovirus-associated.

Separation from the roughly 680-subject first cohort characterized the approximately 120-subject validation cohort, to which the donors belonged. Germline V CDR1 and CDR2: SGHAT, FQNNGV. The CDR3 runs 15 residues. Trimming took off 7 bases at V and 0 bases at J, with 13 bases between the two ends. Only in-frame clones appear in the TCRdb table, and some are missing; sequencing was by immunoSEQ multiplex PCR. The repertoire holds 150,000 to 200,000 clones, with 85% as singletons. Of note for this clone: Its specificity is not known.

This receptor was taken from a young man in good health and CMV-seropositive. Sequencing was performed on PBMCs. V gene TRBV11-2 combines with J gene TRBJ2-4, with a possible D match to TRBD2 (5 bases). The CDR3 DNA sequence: TGTGCCAGCATCCTGGGGAGCGTAGCCAAAAACATTCAGTACTTC. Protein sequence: CASILGSVAKNIQYF. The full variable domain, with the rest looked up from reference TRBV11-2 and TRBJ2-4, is EAGVAQSPRYKIIEKRQSVAFWCNPISGHATLYWYQQILGQGPKLLIQFQNNGVVDDSQLPKDRFSAERLKGVDSTLKIQPAKLEDSAVYLCASILGSVAKNIQYFGAGTRLSVL.